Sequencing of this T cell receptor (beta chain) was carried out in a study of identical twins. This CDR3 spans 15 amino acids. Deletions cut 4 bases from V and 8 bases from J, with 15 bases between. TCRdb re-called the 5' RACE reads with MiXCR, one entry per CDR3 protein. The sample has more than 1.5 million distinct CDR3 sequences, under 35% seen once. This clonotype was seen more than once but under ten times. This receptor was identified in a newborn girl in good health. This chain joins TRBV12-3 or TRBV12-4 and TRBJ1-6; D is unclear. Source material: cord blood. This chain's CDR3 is CASSSTIRMDSPLHF. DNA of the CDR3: TGTGCCAGCAGTTCGACGATTCGGATGGATTCACCCCTCCACTTT.